The 2 T cell receptor beta chains presented below share a single source sample, sequenced in a study of regulatory T cells in long-lasting Graves disease. Combining iRepertoire HTBI primers with Arm-PCR of CDR3 regions, the authors built TCR beta libraries. TCRdb independently ran MiXCR on the multiplex PCR reads; one entry per CDR3 protein. The sample holds hundreds of thousands of distinct CDR3 sequences; about 15% are singletons and the top ten take approximately 7.6%. Documented time point: newly diagnosed GD, antithyroid drugs for less than 3 months. Extracted PBMC RNA gave rise to the TCR library. The data also belong to a second study, concerning T cells in Graves' hyperthyroidism and ophthalmopathy.

Source: peripheral blood mononuclear cells (PBMCs), taken at new diagnosis, from a patient treated with antithyroid drugs. These receptor sequences come from a woman in her thirties or forties with Graves disease.

This clonotype was counted many times. V usage is TRBV7-9 and J usage is TRBJ2-5, with 7 bases matching TRBD1. The germline CDR1 and CDR2 sequences are SEHNR and FQNEAQ (reference sequence). V shed 4 bases, J shed 0 bases, and the junction held 2 bases outside the gene matches. The CDR3 runs 14 residues. CDR3 DNA sequence: TGTGCCAGCAGCTCAGACAGGGACCAAGAGACCCAGTACTTC. It specifies CASSSDRDQETQYF.

This clonotype was detected many times. This sequence joins TRBV28 and TRBJ2-5; no firm D call. Trimming pared 5 bases from V and 1 base from J, leaving 14 bases between. The CDR3 consists of 15 residues. Germline lookup yields CDR1 MDHEN and CDR2 SYDVKM. As DNA, the CDR3 is TGTGCCAGCAGTCGGGCAGCGACCCTCCAAGAGACCCAGTACTTC. Translation: CASSRAATLQETQYF.